These T cell receptor beta chains were read from a single sample in a study of identifying expanded T cells in peripheral blood. Sequencing was performed with immunoSEQ multiplex PCR; in TCRdb, only in-frame clones are kept and a portion is missing. The data show about 89,000 clones, 75% to 90% seen once. The source material was blood. These receptors were taken from a person between 18 and 75 years old in good health. CDR3s include the opening cysteine and the closing phenylalanine or tryptophan. A D gene is named only where the DNA matches it firmly. Not every row has a clone size; where given, it reads once, few, many or a size class.

>-|TRBJ2-7|TRBV7-3|TRBD1
TGTGCCAGCAGCCGCGACGGACAGGGGGGTAGTAGGTACGAGCAGTACTTC
CASSRDGQGGSRYEQYF
>-|TRBJ2-7|TRBV11-3|TRBD1
TGTGCCAGCAGCTTAGCAGGACAGGGCTACGAGCAGTACTTC
CASSLAGQGYEQYF
>-|TRBJ2-7|TRBV7-8|-
TGTGCCAGCAGCTTAGCGCGAACCGGCTACGAGCAGTACTTC
CASSLARTGYEQYF
>-|TRBJ1-2|TRBV5-1|TRBD1
TGCGCCAGCAGCTTGGGCGGGACAGTGAATGGCTACACCTTC
CASSLGGTVNGYTF
>-|TRBJ1-1|TRBV10-1|-
TGCGCCAGCAGTGAGTCGAAGGGGGGGTATATGAACACTGAAGCTTTCTTT
CASSESKGGYMNTEAFF
>-|TRBJ2-7|TRBV2|-
TGTGCCAGCAGTGAACGCGGAGGTCGAGGCTACGAGCAGTACTTC
CASSERGGRGYEQYF
>-|TRBJ2-7|TRBV2|-
TGTGCCAGCACAGTGTTACAGGGCGGGTTCGGGCAGTACTTC
CASTVLQGGFGQYF
>-|TRBJ2-6|TRBV28|TRBD1
TGTGCCAGCAGGGACAGGTCTGGGGCCAACGTCCTGACTTTC
CASRDRSGANVLTF
>-|TRBJ1-6|TRBV6-6|TRBD1
TGTGCCAGCAGAGCTACAGGGGAGAATTCACCCCTCCACTTT
CASRATGENSPLHF
>-|TRBJ1-2|TRBV5-5|-
TGTGCCAGCAGTTTAGCCTCCGACCTCCCCTATGGCTACACCTTC
CASSLASDLPYGYTF
>once|TRBJ2-2|TRBV2|TRBD1
TGTGCCAGCCGGGACAGGACCACCGGGGAGCTGTTTTTT
CASRDRTTGELFF
>-|TRBJ1-2|TRBV6-6|TRBD1
TGTGCCAGCAGCATTCCAGGGGGGTCGGTCACCTTC
CASSIPGGSVTF
>once|TRBJ1-2|TRBV5-1|-
TGCGCCAGCAGCTTGGGTATGGGAAACTATGGCTACACCTTC
CASSLGMGNYGYTF
>-|TRBJ1-1|TRBV10-3|-
TGTGCCACGGGCAGGGGAGAGGGCAACACTGAAGCTTTCTTT
CATGRGEGNTEAFF
>-|TRBJ2-5|TRBV5-4|TRBD2
TGTGCCAGCAGCTTGCCCGGGACTAGCGGGGGGTTTAGAGAGACCCAGTACTTC
CASSLPGTSGGFRETQYF
>-|TRBJ1-1|TRBV30|-
TGTGCCTGGGTGCCATCATACACTGAAGCTTTCTTT
CAWVPSYTEAFF
>-|TRBJ2-7|TRBV5-4|-
TGTGCCAGCAGCCCCGGGACTCAAAGCTCCTACGAGCAGTACTTC
CASSPGTQSSYEQYF